What follows describes a single T cell receptor (beta chain). Its matching antigen is unknown. The record originates from a study of graft-versus-host responses after intestinal transplantation. In the study overall: Induction using anti-thymocyte globulin, followed by tacrolimus and steroids for two to three years, was given to all recipients.

Some clones are missing from TCRdb's copy, which holds only in-frame ones; the method was immunoSEQ multiplex PCR. Counted here are about 110,000 clones, 85% to 95% occurring once; the ten biggest clones make up more than 0.95%. The germline V gene has CDR1 SEHNR and CDR2 FQNEAQ (reference sequence). The CDR3 sequence is 15 residues long. V was cut by 1 base and J by 5 bases, with 15 bases left in between. Study-level points and caveats: The marrow of recipients harbored GvH clones, and ileum or blood showed some of them first. Allograft clonal ratios (graft-versus-host to host-versus-graft) were high in patients who had graft-donor T cell macrochimerism.

The rearrangement links TRBV7-9 to TRBJ2-7; weak D call: TRBD1 (6 bases). The origin of this receptor is a human donor who was the organ donor for an intestinal transplant. The source was unstimulated CD8+ T cells sorted from spleen or lymph node cells, collected before transplant. As DNA, the CDR3 is TGTGCCAGCAGCTTAGTCGGTTCAGGGGCCAACGAGCAGTACTTC. Its protein product is CASSLVGSGANEQYF. Full variable domain (missing parts from reference TRBV7-9 and TRBJ2-7): DTGVSQNPRHKITKRGQNVTFRCDPISEHNRLYWYRQTLGQGPEFLTYFQNEAQLEKSRLLSDRFSAERPKGSFSTLEIQRTEQGDSAMYLCASSLVGSGANEQYFGPGTRLTVT.